This T cell receptor beta chain was identified during a study of CD8 T cells in ankylosing spondylitis. Overall study findings and caveats: A motif of 7 to 9 highly homologous TCR beta variants was seen as apparently characteristic of ankylosing spondylitis blood.

Germline lookup yields CDR1 SGHRS and CDR2 YFSETQ. The CDR3 loop spans 12 amino acids. The V end lost 7 bases, the J end lost 0 bases, and 8 bases lay between the germline ends. A single record per CDR3 protein comes from TCRdb applying MiXCR to the 5' RACE reads. The sample lists more than 400,000 distinct CDR3 sequences; under 5.5% were seen once. Many counts were recorded for this clonotype. The antigen is not known. Sequencing used blood, either unsorted or a sorted T cell fraction (not recorded which). This TCR came from a male donor with ankylosing spondylitis. The rearrangement joins TRBV5-1 to TRBJ2-7; TRBD2 is a possible D gene (5 bases). CDR3 in DNA: TGCGCCAGCCTGACTACCTCCTACGAGCAGTACTTC. This translates into CASLTTSYEQYF.